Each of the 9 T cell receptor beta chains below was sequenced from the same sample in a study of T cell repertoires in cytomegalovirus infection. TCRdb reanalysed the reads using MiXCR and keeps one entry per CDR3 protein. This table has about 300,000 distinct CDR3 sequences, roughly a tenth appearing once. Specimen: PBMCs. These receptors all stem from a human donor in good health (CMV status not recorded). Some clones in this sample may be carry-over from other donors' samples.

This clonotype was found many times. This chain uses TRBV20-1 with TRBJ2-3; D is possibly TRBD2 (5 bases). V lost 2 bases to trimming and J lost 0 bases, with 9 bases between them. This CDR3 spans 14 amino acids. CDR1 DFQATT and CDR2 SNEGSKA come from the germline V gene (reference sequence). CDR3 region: CSARIAPSTDTQYF. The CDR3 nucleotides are TGCAGTGCTAGAATAGCGCCAAGCACAGATACGCAGTATTTT.

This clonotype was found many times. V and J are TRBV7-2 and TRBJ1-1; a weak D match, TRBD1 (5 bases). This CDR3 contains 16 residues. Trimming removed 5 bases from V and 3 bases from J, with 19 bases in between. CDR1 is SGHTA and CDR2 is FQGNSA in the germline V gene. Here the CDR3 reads CASSLWVGRLDTEAFF. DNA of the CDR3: TGTGCCAGCAGCCTGTGGGTGGGGCGTCTTGACACTGAAGCTTTCTTT.

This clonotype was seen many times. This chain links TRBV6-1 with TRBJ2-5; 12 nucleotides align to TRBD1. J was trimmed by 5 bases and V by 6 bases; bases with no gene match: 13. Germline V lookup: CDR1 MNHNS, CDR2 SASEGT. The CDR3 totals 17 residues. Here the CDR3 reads CASSPLPGQGAGETQYF. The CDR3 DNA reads TGTGCCAGCAGCCCCCTCCCGGGACAGGGGGCAGGGGAGACCCAGTACTTC.

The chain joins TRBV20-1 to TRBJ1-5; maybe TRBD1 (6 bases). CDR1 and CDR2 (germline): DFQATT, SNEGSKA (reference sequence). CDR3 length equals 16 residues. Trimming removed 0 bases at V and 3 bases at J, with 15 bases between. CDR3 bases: TGCAGTGCTAGAGACCGGGCAGGGGTGAACAATCAGCCCCAGCATTTT. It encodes CSARDRAGVNNQPQHF.

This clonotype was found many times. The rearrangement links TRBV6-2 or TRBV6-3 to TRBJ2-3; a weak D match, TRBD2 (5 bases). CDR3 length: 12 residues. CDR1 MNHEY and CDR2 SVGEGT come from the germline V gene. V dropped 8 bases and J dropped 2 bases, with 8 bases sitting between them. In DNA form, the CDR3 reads TGTGCCAGCGGAGCGGCCACAGATACGCAGTATTTT. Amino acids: CASGAATDTQYF.

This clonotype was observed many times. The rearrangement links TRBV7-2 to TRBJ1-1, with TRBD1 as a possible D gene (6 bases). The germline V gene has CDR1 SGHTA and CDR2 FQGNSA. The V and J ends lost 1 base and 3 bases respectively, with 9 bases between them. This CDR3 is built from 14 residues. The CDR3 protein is CASSLEQGYTEAFF. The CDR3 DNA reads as TGTGCCAGCAGCTTAGAGCAGGGGTACACTGAAGCTTTCTTT. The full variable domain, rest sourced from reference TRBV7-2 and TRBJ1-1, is GAGVSQSPSNKVTEKGKDVELRCDPISGHTALYWYRQSLGQGLEFLIYFQGNSAPDKSGLPSDRFSAERTGGSVSTLTIQRTQQEDSAVYLCASSLEQGYTEAFFGQGTRLTVV.

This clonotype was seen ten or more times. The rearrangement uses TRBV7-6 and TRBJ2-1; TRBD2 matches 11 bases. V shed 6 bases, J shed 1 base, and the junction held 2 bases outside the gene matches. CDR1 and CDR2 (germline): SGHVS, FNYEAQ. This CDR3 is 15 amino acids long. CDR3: CASSSGGASYNEQFF. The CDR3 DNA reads TGTGCCAGCAGTAGCGGGGGGGCGTCCTACAATGAGCAGTTCTTC.

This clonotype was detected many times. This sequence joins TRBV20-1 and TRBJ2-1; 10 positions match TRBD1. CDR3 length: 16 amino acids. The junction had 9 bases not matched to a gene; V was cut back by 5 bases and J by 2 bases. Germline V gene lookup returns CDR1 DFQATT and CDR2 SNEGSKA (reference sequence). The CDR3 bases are TGCAGTGCTTCTCAAACCGGGACAGGGGCCTACAATGAGCAGTTCTTC. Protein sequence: CSASQTGTGAYNEQFF.

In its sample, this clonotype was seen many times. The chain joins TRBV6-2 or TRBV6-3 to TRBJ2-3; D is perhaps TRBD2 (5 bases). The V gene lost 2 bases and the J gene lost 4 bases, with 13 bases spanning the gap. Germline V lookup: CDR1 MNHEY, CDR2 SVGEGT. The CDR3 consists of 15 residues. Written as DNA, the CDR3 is TGTGCCAGCAGTTACCAGACTATCCTCCCAGATACGCAGTATTTT. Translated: CASSYQTILPDTQYF.